This entry describes one TCR beta chain. Its antigen is unknown. The data were taken from a study of T cell responses to AZD1222 COVID-19 vaccine. The study, taken as a whole, reports: Baseline seropositivity occurred in only a handful of AZD1222 recipients. Nearly half of the spike-specific TCRs reportedly recognize variant regions that carry no mutations.

Produced via immunoSEQ multiplex PCR; TCRdb's table is partial and in-frame only. The sample yields about 120,000 clones, approximately 90% seen once. After removal of 5 bases from V and 5 bases from J, the junction contained 11 bases not matched to a gene. This CDR3 region has 16 residues. Germline CDR1 SGHNT, CDR2 YENEEA. The chain employs TRBV11-3 and TRBJ2-1; 8 positions match TRBD2. The receptor was isolated from an adult who received the AZD1222 COVID-19 vaccine. This sample comprised peripheral blood, obtained 28 days after the second AZD1222 dose. The CDR3: CASSLLLAEGNNEQFF. The CDR3 DNA reads as TGTGCCAGCAGCCTACTACTAGCGGAGGGAAACAATGAGCAGTTCTTC.